These 20 T cell receptor beta chains were sequenced from one sample in a study of blood T cell repertoires in COVID-19. The assay was immunoSEQ multiplex PCR, and TCRdb's table has in-frame clones only and misses some. The data show fewer than 200,000 clones, around 93% seen once. Input material: peripheral blood. These receptors were obtained from a woman in her fifties or sixties with acute or convalescent COVID-19.

This clone was picked up one time. This chain links TRBV6-6 with TRBJ1-2; 7 bases line up with TRBD1. V lost 4 bases, J lost 5 bases, and 7 bases stayed unmatched. This CDR3 comprises 14 residues. Germline lookup yields CDR1 MNHNY and CDR2 SVGAGI (reference sequence). The CDR3 spells CASSSGGRGYGYTF. The DNA of the CDR3 is TGTGCCAGCAGTTCAGGGGGTCGGGGGTATGGCTACACCTTC.

The rearrangement uses TRBV7-2 and TRBJ2-2; the D gene is possibly TRBD1 (6 bases). This CDR3 comprises 14 residues. The V gene lost 11 bases and the J gene lost 1 base, with 14 bases spanning the gap. Germline V gene data show CDR1 as SGHTA and CDR2 as FQGNSA. The CDR3 DNA reads as TGTGCCGGAAAGGGGGTGGGGAACACCGGGGAGCTGTTTTTT. It encodes CAGKGVGNTGELFF.

The V gene is TRBV28, the J gene TRBJ1-2; weak D call: TRBD1 (6 bases). CDR3 size: 15 residues. CDR1 is MDHEN and CDR2 is SYDVKM in the germline V gene. The V end was cut by 3 bases, the J end by 4 bases, with 15 bases between. This CDR3 reads CASSFDVGQFYGYTF. Here the CDR3 DNA reads TGTGCCAGCAGTTTTGATGTCGGACAGTTCTATGGCTACACCTTC.

The chain uses TRBV4-1 and TRBJ2-7, with a possible D match to TRBD2 (5 bases). V dropped 1 base and J dropped 2 bases, with 9 bases sitting between them. The CDR3 extends over 14 amino acids. Germline lookup yields CDR1 MGHRA and CDR2 YSYEKL. The CDR3 nucleotides read TGCGCCAGCAGCCAAGGCCGGGGAGCCTACGAGCAGTACTTC. Protein: CASSQGRGAYEQYF.

The chain recombines TRBV6-5 with TRBJ1-5, with 7 bases fitting TRBD1. Per the germline V gene, CDR1 is MNHEY and CDR2 is SVGAGI. The ends lost 5 bases at V and 5 bases at J; junction bases unmatched: 3. The CDR3 totals 13 residues. CDR3 sequence (DNA): TGTGCCAGCAGTACCCAGGGGGATCAGCCCCAGCATTTT. It yields the protein CASSTQGDQPQHF.

This chain uses TRBV6-5 with TRBJ1-5; 7 bases align to TRBD1. CDR3 length: 15 amino acids. Germline lookup yields CDR1 MNHEY and CDR2 SVGAGI. Unmatched junction bases numbered 6, after V lost 5 bases and J lost 2 bases. The CDR3 nucleotides are TGTGCCAGCAGTATAAGTGACAGGGGCAATCAGCCCCAGCATTTT. Protein sequence: CASSISDRGNQPQHF.

V usage is TRBV2 and J usage is TRBJ1-1, with a tentative D call TRBD1 (5 bases). The CDR3 length is 15 residues. Germline V gene sequence: CDR1 SNHLY, CDR2 FYNNEI. The ends were cut back, 6 bases at V and 4 bases at J, with 18 bases in the middle. The CDR3 DNA is TGTGCCAGCAGGTCGGCAGGGTCTATAAGCACTGAAGCTTTCTTT. It yields the protein CASRSAGSISTEAFF.

This rearrangement joins TRBV18 to TRBJ2-7; 8 bases align to TRBD1. The germline gives CDR1 KGHSH, CDR2 LQKENI. The trim removed 6 bases at V and 6 bases at J, leaving 10 bases unmatched. This CDR3 is built from 14 residues. CDR3 sequence reads: CASSPGTGLFEQYF. The CDR3 nucleotides are TGTGCCAGCTCGCCCGGGACAGGTCTGTTCGAGCAGTACTTC.

The chain recombines TRBV7-9 with TRBJ2-1; the match to TRBD2 covers 9 bases. V lost 5 bases, J lost 1 base, and 3 bases stayed unmatched. CDR1 is SEHNR and CDR2 is FQNEAQ in the germline V gene (reference sequence). This CDR3 is 15 amino acids long. This CDR3 is CASSHGLASYNEQFF. The DNA of the CDR3 is TGTGCCAGCAGCCATGGACTAGCGTCCTACAATGAGCAGTTCTTC.

The rearrangement joins TRBV5-4 to TRBJ2-2; 14 positions match TRBD2. CDR1 SGHNT and CDR2 YYREEE come from the germline V gene (reference sequence). The CDR3 sequence is 18 residues long. Trimming cost V 4 bases and J 1 base; bases outside gene matches: 6. This chain's CDR3 is CASSPGTSGGRNTGELFF. CDR3 nucleotides: TGTGCCAGCAGCCCGGGGACTAGCGGGGGCCGGAACACCGGGGAGCTGTTTTTT.

Regarding this clone: One junction end does not reproduce the germline sequence, and a read error may be involved. The rearrangement joins TRBV2 to TRBJ1-5; TRBD1 matches 10 bases. Germline loops: CDR1 SNHLY, CDR2 FYNNEI. This CDR3 is 14 amino acids long. CDR3 nucleotides: TGTGCCAGCAGGGAAGACAGGGGGCTTCAGCCCCAGCATTTT. Its translation: CASREDRGLQPQHF.

This chain uses TRBV7-2 with TRBJ2-7; D is undetermined. Trimming pared 5 bases from V and 3 bases from J, leaving 5 bases between. This CDR3 has 11 amino acids. Germline V gene sequence: CDR1 SGHTA, CDR2 FQGNSA. CDR3 nucleotides: TGTGCCAGCAGCCTCTACTACGAGCAGTACTTC. It yields the protein CASSLYYEQYF.

J is TRBJ2-1 and V is TRBV6-5; 8 nucleotides agree with TRBD1. The CDR3 totals 15 residues. The V segment lost 2 bases and the J segment 6 bases; nucleotides outside the gene matches: 6. The germline V gene encodes CDR1 MNHEY and CDR2 SVGAGI. CDR3 residues: CASSYTEDRGNEQFF. DNA of the CDR3: TGTGCCAGCAGTTACACCGAAGACAGGGGCAATGAGCAGTTCTTC.

The genes are TRBV6-1 and TRBJ1-6, with D possibly TRBD1 on 5 matching bases. Germline loops: CDR1 MNHNS, CDR2 SASEGT. V shed 3 bases and J shed 3 bases, with 12 bases lying between them. The CDR3 runs to 16 residues. Here the CDR3 DNA reads TGTGCCAGCAGTGACGGGGGGAGCCTCTATAATTCACCCCTCCACTTT. It encodes CASSDGGSLYNSPLHF.

This clone was detected only once. The chain links TRBV20-1 to TRBJ1-2; 7 nucleotides line up with TRBD1. Germline lookup yields CDR1 DFQATT and CDR2 SNEGSKA (reference sequence). Germline trimming cut 3 bases from V and 8 bases from J; bases unmatched to any gene: 12. The CDR3 covers 14 residues. The CDR3 loop is CSASALFQGEGYTF. Written as DNA, the CDR3 is TGCAGTGCTAGTGCCCTTTTCCAGGGGGAAGGCTACACCTTC.

The chain has TRBV24-1 and TRBJ1-1, with 7 bases identical to TRBD1. CDR1 is KGHDR and CDR2 is SFDVKD in the germline V gene. Trimming cost V 6 bases and J 8 bases; bases outside gene matches: 8. This CDR3 contains 13 residues. CDR3 sequence reads: CATSSRQGAEAFF. In DNA, the CDR3 is TGTGCCACCAGTTCCCGACAGGGAGCCGAAGCTTTCTTT.

V is TRBV5-4 and J is TRBJ1-2, with a weak D call TRBD1 (6 bases). CDR1 and CDR2 (germline): SGHNT, YYREEE (reference sequence). The V end lost 0 bases, the J end lost 3 bases, and 15 bases lay between the germline ends. This CDR3 spans 16 amino acids. CDR3 sequence reads: CASSLGTEGHYYGYTF. CDR3 bases: TGTGCCAGCAGCTTGGGGACAGAGGGCCACTACTATGGCTACACCTTC.

J is TRBJ2-7 and V is TRBV28; TRBD1 is a possible D gene (6 bases). Trimming cost V 6 bases and J 6 bases, with 12 bases left between them. The CDR3 has 12 amino acids. CDR1 and CDR2 from the germline V gene are MDHEN and SYDVKM. Written as DNA, the CDR3 is TGTGCCAGCAGACTCAGAGGGGGCGAGCAGTACTTC. It yields the protein CASRLRGGEQYF.

CDR3 coding DNA: TGCGCCAGCAGCTTGGTCTCAACAGGGCTTACCGGGGAGCTGTTTTTT. Protein product: CASSLVSTGLTGELFF. The V call is TRBV5-1, the J call TRBJ2-2; the D gene is possibly TRBD1 (6 bases). The V and J ends lost 0 bases and 5 bases respectively, with 14 bases between them. The CDR3 has 16 residues. Germline assignment: CDR1 SGHRS and CDR2 YFSETQ.

The chain uses TRBV24-1 and TRBJ1-2; 8 bases line up with TRBD1. The CDR3 is made up of 13 amino acids. V lost 4 bases, J lost 8 bases, and 5 bases stayed unmatched. From germline, CDR1 is KGHDR and CDR2 SFDVKD. The CDR3 protein is CATSELDRAGYTF. CDR3 nucleotides: TGTGCCACCAGTGAGCTGGACAGGGCGGGCTACACCTTC.